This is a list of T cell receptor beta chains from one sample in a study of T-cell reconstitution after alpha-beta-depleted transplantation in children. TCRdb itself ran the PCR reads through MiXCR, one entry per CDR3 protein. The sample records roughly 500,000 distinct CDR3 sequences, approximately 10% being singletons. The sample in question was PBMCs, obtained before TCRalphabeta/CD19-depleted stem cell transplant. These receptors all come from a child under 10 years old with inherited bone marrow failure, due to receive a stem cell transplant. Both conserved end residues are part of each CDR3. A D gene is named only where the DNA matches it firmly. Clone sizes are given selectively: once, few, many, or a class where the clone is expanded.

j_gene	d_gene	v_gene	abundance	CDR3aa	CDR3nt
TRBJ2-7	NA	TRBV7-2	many	CASSGPGLGNYEQYF	TGTGCCAGCAGCGGACCAGGACTGGGAAACTACGAGCAGTACTTC
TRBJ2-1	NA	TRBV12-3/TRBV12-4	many	CASRLDPRSYNEQFF	TGTGCCAGCAGACTGGACCCACGCTCCTACAATGAGCAGTTCTTC
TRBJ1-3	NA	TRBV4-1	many	CASSQGGQRSGNTIYF	TGCGCCAGCAGCCAAGGCGGGCAACGCTCTGGAAACACCATATATTTT
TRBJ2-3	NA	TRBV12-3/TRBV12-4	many	CASSYGLSRTDTQYF	TGTGCCAGCAGTTATGGACTATCTCGGACAGATACGCAGTATTTT
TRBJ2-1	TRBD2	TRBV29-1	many	CSSSGSYNEQFF	TGCAGCTCAAGCGGGAGCTACAATGAGCAGTTCTTC
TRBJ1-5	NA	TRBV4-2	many	CASSQDRGRMDSNQPQHF	TGTGCCAGCAGCCAAGATCGCGGCAGAATGGATAGCAATCAGCCCCAGCATTTT
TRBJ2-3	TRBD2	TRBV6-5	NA	CASSYHLPGGPTDTQYF	TGTGCCAGCAGTTACCATTTACCGGGAGGGCCCACAGATACGCAGTATTTT
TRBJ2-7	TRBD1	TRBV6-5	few	CASSYSIGQGAYEQYF	TGTGCCAGCAGTTACTCGATAGGACAGGGGGCCTACGAGCAGTACTTC
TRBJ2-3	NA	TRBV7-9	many	CASSLTGATSTDTQYF	TGTGCCAGCAGCTTAACGGGGGCTACTAGCACAGATACGCAGTATTTT
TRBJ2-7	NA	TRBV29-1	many	CSVEIFYEQYF	TGCAGCGTTGAAATCTTCTACGAGCAGTACTTC
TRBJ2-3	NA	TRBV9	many	CASSPGSSGFTDTQYF	TGTGCCAGCAGCCCCGGGAGTAGCGGATTCACAGATACGCAGTATTTT
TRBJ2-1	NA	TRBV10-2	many	CASSEGPSAHNEQFF	TGCGCCAGCAGTGAAGGGCCTAGCGCCCACAATGAGCAGTTCTTC
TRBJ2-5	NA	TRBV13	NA	CASSPEGEETQYF	TGTGCCAGCAGCCCAGAGGGCGAGGAGACCCAGTACTTC
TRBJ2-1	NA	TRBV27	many	CASSFQGNNEQFF	TGTGCCAGCAGTTTTCAGGGAAACAATGAGCAGTTCTTC
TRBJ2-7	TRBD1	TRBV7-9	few	CASSRGGGEISYEQYF	TGTGCCAGCAGCAGAGGGGGCGGAGAGATCTCCTACGAGCAGTACTTC
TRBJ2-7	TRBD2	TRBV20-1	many	CSARSSGGAYEQYF	TGCAGTGCTAGATCCTCGGGAGGCGCCTACGAGCAGTACTTC
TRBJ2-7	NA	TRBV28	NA	CASSDVTWEQYF	TGTGCCAGCAGTGATGTGACCTGGGAGCAGTACTTC
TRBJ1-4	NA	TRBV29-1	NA	CSVGIDSSNEKLFF	TGCAGCGTTGGGATTGACAGCTCTAATGAAAAACTGTTTTTT
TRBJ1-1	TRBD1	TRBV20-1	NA	CCARVVGGPADSEAFF	TGCTGTGCTAGAGTGGTAGGGGGCCCTGCGGACAGTGAAGCTTTCTTT
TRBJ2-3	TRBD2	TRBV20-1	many	CSASPAGAPDTQYF	TGCAGTGCTAGTCCAGCGGGAGCCCCAGATACGCAGTATTTT
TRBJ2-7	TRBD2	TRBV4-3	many	CASSQGLAGVGVPYEQYF	TGCGCCAGCAGCCAAGGACTAGCGGGAGTGGGGGTCCCCTACGAGCAGTACTTC
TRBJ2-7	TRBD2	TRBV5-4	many	CASSSTSGFSYEQYF	TGTGCCAGCAGCTCAACTAGCGGGTTTTCCTACGAGCAGTACTTC
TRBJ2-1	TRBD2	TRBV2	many	CASKLAGDNEQFF	TGTGCCAGCAAGCTAGCGGGAGACAATGAGCAGTTCTTC